The 27 T cell receptor beta chains below all came from one sample that was sequenced in a study of blood T cell repertoires in COVID-19 (dated by TCRdb to about 2020). Libraries were made using the immunoSEQ multiplex PCR assay. TCRdb limited this immuneACCESS table to in-frame rearrangements with V and J called. A share of clones is missing; checked studies link under half to unresolved V genes, and the rest is unexplained. The sample table shows 90,000 to 100,000 clones, and roughly four fifths are seen once. Less than 11% of the sample goes to the ten largest clones. The sample was peripheral blood. The source of these receptors is a man between 65 and 80 years old with acute or convalescent COVID-19.

The chain combines TRBV6-5 with TRBJ1-2, with D perhaps matching TRBD1 (6 bases). Germline values: CDR1 MNHEY, CDR2 SVGAGI. The CDR3 contains 15 residues. The V end was cut by 7 bases, the J end by 0 bases, with 15 bases between. CDR3 region: CASTPRGTTNYGYTF. DNA for the CDR3: TGTGCCAGCACTCCCAGGGGCACGACTAACTATGGCTACACCTTC.

The chain employs TRBV5-5 and TRBJ2-1; no clear D. The germline V gene encodes CDR1 SGHKS and CDR2 YYEKEE (reference sequence). V shed 5 bases and J shed 0 bases, with 12 bases lying between them. This CDR3 has 15 residues. The DNA for the CDR3 is TGTGCCAGCAGACTCCAAGCCCACTCCTACAATGAGCAGTTCTTC. Protein: CASRLQAHSYNEQFF.

This clone appeared a few times. V gene TRBV6-6 combines with J gene TRBJ1-5; D gene unclear. The V gene's germline CDR1 is MNHNY and CDR2 SVGAGI (reference sequence). This CDR3 contains 13 residues. Trimming removed 6 bases from V and 4 bases from J, with 10 bases in between. DNA for the CDR3: TGTGCCAGCAGCGGGGTAGGGAATCAGCCCCAGCATTTT. Amino acids: CASSGVGNQPQHF.

The rearrangement uses TRBV6-5 and TRBJ1-3; the D is unclear. Trimming shortened V by 2 bases and J by 2 bases, and 13 bases separated the two germline ends. Germline lookup yields CDR1 MNHEY and CDR2 SVGAGI. The CDR3 has 16 amino acids. CDR3 loop: CASSYGRRAAGNTIYF. Written as DNA, the CDR3 is TGTGCCAGCAGTTACGGGAGGAGAGCGGCTGGAAACACCATATATTTT.

This clone was seen just once. This chain links TRBV2 with TRBJ1-2; 8 bases are a match to TRBD1. Germline V gene sequence: CDR1 SNHLY, CDR2 FYNNEI. The CDR3 contains 15 residues. With 6 bases clipped from V and 6 bases from J, the junction kept 12 bases outside the gene matches. The chain's CDR3 is CASSPIQGAFDGYTF. The CDR3 nucleotides read TGTGCCAGCAGCCCCATCCAGGGGGCATTTGATGGCTACACCTTC.

This rearrangement joins TRBV18 to TRBJ1-2, with 8 bases identical to TRBD1. Germline V gives CDR1 KGHSH, CDR2 LQKENI. The CDR3 is 15 residues long. Trimming cost V 5 bases and J 6 bases; bases outside gene matches: 11. This CDR3 reads CASSLPPQGADGYTF. The CDR3, as DNA: TGTGCCAGCTCATTACCGCCGCAGGGGGCTGATGGCTACACCTTC.

The V call is TRBV7-3, the J call TRBJ2-1, with D maybe TRBD1 (6 bases). V lost 1 base to trimming and J lost 5 bases, with 12 bases between them. Germline V gene data show CDR1 as SGHTA and CDR2 as FQGTGA. The CDR3 spans 15 residues. In nucleotides, the CDR3 is TGTGCCAGCAGCTTAATGGGGGCAGGGGACAATGAGCAGTTCTTC. Amino acid sequence: CASSLMGAGDNEQFF.

The chain uses TRBV18 and TRBJ1-1; D gene uncertain. Trimming left V 0 bases short and J 0 bases short, with 8 bases between. The CDR3 loop spans 15 amino acids. Germline CDR1 reads KGHSH; CDR2 reads LQKENI. The CDR3 DNA follows: TGTGCCAGCTCACCACCGGGCAGCATGAACACTGAAGCTTTCTTT. Translating gives CASSPPGSMNTEAFF.

This chain connects TRBV20-1 to TRBJ1-1, with D uncertain. Trimming left V 7 bases short and J 0 bases short, with 6 bases between. Germline V gene data show CDR1 as DFQATT and CDR2 as SNEGSKA (reference sequence). The CDR3 is 11 amino acids. The CDR3 reads CSVNMNTEAFF. CDR3 bases: TGCAGTGTTAACATGAACACTGAAGCTTTCTTT.

The CDR3 region is CARGGLAGVLADTQYF. Here the CDR3 DNA reads TGCGCCAGAGGGGGACTAGCGGGAGTATTAGCAGATACGCAGTATTTT. The chain links TRBV10-1 to TRBJ2-3, with 14 bases fitting TRBD2. Germline lookup yields CDR1 WNHNN and CDR2 SYGVQD (reference sequence). The V gene end was trimmed by 9 bases and the J gene end by 4 bases; junction bases not matched to a gene: 9. This CDR3 has 16 amino acids.

The CDR3 here is CASREGPYNEQFF. CDR3 DNA: TGTGCCAGCAGGGAGGGACCTTACAATGAGCAGTTCTTC. The chain carries TRBV25-1 and TRBJ2-1; D might be TRBD2 (6 bases). The CDR3 loop spans 13 amino acids. The germline V and J ends were trimmed by 6 bases and 4 bases, with 10 bases remaining between them. Germline lookup yields CDR1 MGHDK and CDR2 SYGVNS.

This rearrangement joins TRBV6-5 to TRBJ1-5; TRBD1 is a possible D gene (6 bases). V lost 5 bases and J lost 7, with 15 bases in between. Per germline, CDR1 MNHEY and CDR2 SVGAGI. The CDR3 runs to 14 residues. The CDR3 DNA sequence: TGTGCCAGCAGTCAGGACAGACCGGACCAGCCCCAGCATTTT. Translation: CASSQDRPDQPQHF.

This chain joins TRBV28 and TRBJ1-5; D remains ambiguous. The CDR3 is 15 residues long. V was pared by 5 bases and J by 4 bases, with 15 bases between. Germline V lookup: CDR1 MDHEN, CDR2 SYDVKM. The DNA for the CDR3 is TGTGCCAGCAGTCCTGGACGGAGGGCGAATCAGCCCCAGCATTTT. Translation: CASSPGRRANQPQHF.

The chain carries TRBV7-8 and TRBJ1-6, with 8 bases identical to TRBD1. The V segment lost 6 bases and the J segment 7 bases; nucleotides outside the gene matches: 8. This CDR3 contains 15 residues. Looked up from germline, CDR1 is SGHVS and CDR2 is FQNEAQ. The CDR3 protein is CASSLQGESNSPLHF. CDR3 sequence (DNA): TGTGCCAGCAGTTTACAGGGGGAGTCCAATTCACCCCTCCACTTT.

This clone has more than one count but fewer than ten. CDR3 sequence (DNA): TGCGCCAGCAGCCCGCAGCGGGGTAAGAACACCGGGGAGCTGTTTTTT. Translated: CASSPQRGKNTGELFF. The chain links TRBV5-1 to TRBJ2-2; 7 nucleotides align to TRBD2. V shed 4 bases, J shed 1 base, and the junction held 7 bases outside the gene matches. CDR3 length: 16 amino acids. In germline, CDR1 is SGHRS, CDR2 YFSETQ.

The genes are TRBV24-1 and TRBJ2-1; no clear D gene. Deletions cut 3 bases from V and 6 bases from J, with 5 bases between. CDR3 length equals 12 residues. Germline V gives CDR1 KGHDR, CDR2 SFDVKD. CDR3 nucleotides: TGTGCCACCAGTGATCTAGGCAATGAGCAGTTCTTC. It is translated as CATSDLGNEQFF.

V gene TRBV4-2 combines with J gene TRBJ1-5; TRBD1 aligns across 7 bases. The germline gives CDR1 LGHNA, CDR2 YNFKEQ. With 4 bases clipped from V and 4 bases from J, the junction kept 10 bases outside the gene matches. The CDR3 runs 16 residues. CDR3 residues: CASSPTGTENNQPQHF. Written as DNA, the CDR3 is TGTGCCAGCAGCCCGACGGGGACAGAGAATAATCAGCCCCAGCATTTT.

This chain joins TRBV28 and TRBJ2-7; 11 nucleotides line up with TRBD1. Germline V gene data show CDR1 as MDHEN and CDR2 as SYDVKM. This CDR3 comprises 16 residues. V dropped 2 bases and J dropped 4; count of bases not matched to a gene: 7. The CDR3 coding sequence is TGTGCCAGCAGTTTAAATCTGGGACAGGGGGTTTACGAGCAGTACTTC. Translated, it gives CASSLNLGQGVYEQYF.

This clone was detected a few times. V and J are TRBV4-1 and TRBJ2-1; TRBD2 matches at 10 bases. Germline V gives CDR1 MGHRA, CDR2 YSYEKL. The CDR3 covers 16 residues. The trim removed 3 bases at V and 1 base at J, leaving 3 bases unmatched. CDR3 sequence (DNA): TGCGCCAGCAGCCATACACTAGCGGGATCCTACAATGAGCAGTTCTTC. Encoded protein: CASSHTLAGSYNEQFF.

This chain links TRBV2 with TRBJ2-4; 9 bases align to TRBD1. Germline CDR1 is SNHLY and CDR2 is FYNNEI. The CDR3 consists of 12 residues. The V gene end was trimmed by 5 bases and the J gene end by 16 bases; junction bases not matched to a gene: 9. This CDR3 is CASSPGQGHSYF. In DNA, the CDR3 is TGTGCCAGCAGTCCGGGACAGGGACATTCTTACTTC. The full variable domain, rest sourced from reference TRBV2 and TRBJ2-4, is EPEVTQTPSHQVTQMGQEVILRCVPISNHLYFYWYRQILGQKVEFLVSFYNNEISEKSEIFDDQFSVERPDGSNFTLKIRSTKLEDSAMYFCASSPGQGHSYFGAGTRLSVL.

This sequence joins TRBV6-1 and TRBJ1-2, with a possible D match to TRBD1 (5 bases). CDR3 size: 14 residues. The V end was cut by 5 bases, the J end by 2 bases, with 12 bases between. Germline CDR1 and CDR2: MNHNS and SASEGT. Here the CDR3 DNA reads TGTGCCAGCAGTTCCACAGGCGGCAACTATGGCTACACCTTC. Residues: CASSSTGGNYGYTF.

The chain recombines TRBV10-3 with TRBJ2-7, with 13 bases identical to TRBD2. Germline V gives CDR1 ENHRY, CDR2 SYGVKD. V was pared by 3 bases and J by 5 bases, with 7 bases of the junction left unmatched. The CDR3 sequence is 16 residues long. The CDR3 region is CAISDEGGTSGNEQYF. The CDR3 coding sequence is TGTGCCATCAGTGACGAGGGAGGGACTAGCGGGAACGAGCAGTACTTC.

J is TRBJ1-3 and V is TRBV4-3; the D is unclear. The CDR3 has 16 amino acids. Germline-derived CDR1 and CDR2 are LGHNA and YSLEER. V lost 0 bases and J 0 bases, leaving 9 bases between the germline ends. The CDR3 spells CASSQDAGFSGNTIYF. DNA for the CDR3: TGCGCCAGCAGCCAAGATGCGGGTTTCTCTGGAAACACCATATATTTT.

The J gene is TRBJ2-1, the V gene TRBV7-8; TRBD2 aligns across 7 bases. The CDR3 is made up of 16 amino acids. V shed 7 bases and J 7 bases; nucleotides not matched to a gene: 16. Per germline, CDR1 SGHVS and CDR2 FQNEAQ. CDR3: CASIHVSGTSPNEQFF. Here the CDR3 DNA reads TGTGCCAGCATCCATGTAAGCGGGACGTCCCCTAATGAGCAGTTCTTC.

The chain links TRBV18 to TRBJ2-7; 12 nucleotides align to TRBD1. The CDR3 contains 15 residues. The junction had 9 bases not matched to a gene; V was cut back by 5 bases and J by 7 bases. From germline, CDR1 is KGHSH and CDR2 LQKENI. The CDR3 sequence: CASSSSGQGAREQYF. For the CDR3, the DNA is TGTGCCAGCTCATCATCGGGACAGGGGGCGAGGGAGCAGTACTTC.

This chain uses TRBV30 with TRBJ1-6, with TRBD1 matching over 9 bases. This CDR3 is built from 15 residues. Trimming at V came to 2 bases and at J to 7 bases, leaving 6 bases not matched to a gene. Germline assignment: CDR1 GTSNPN and CDR2 SVGIG (reference sequence). The CDR3 DNA reads TGTGCCTGGAGTCAACAGGGGGCGGGCAATTCACCCCTCCACTTT. Protein sequence: CAWSQQGAGNSPLHF.

DNA for the CDR3: TGTGCCAGCAGCGTAGGAAGCGGCAGCTCCTACGAGCAGTACTTC. Amino acid sequence: CASSVGSGSSYEQYF. This chain joins TRBV9 and TRBJ2-7, with D perhaps matching TRBD2 (5 bases). V dropped 0 bases and J dropped 0 bases, with 10 bases sitting between them. Germline values: CDR1 SGDLS, CDR2 YYNGEE. This CDR3 spans 15 amino acids.